This TCR beta chain was observed in a study of blood T cells in healthy people across ages (dated by TCRdb to between 2015 and 2016). As for the study more broadly: In model experiments, template switching captured about one uniquely barcoded TCR beta cDNA molecule for every two T cells. For two donors (one aged 18 to 30 and one aged 80 or older), the study analyzed two additional independent replicas of 1 million unique cDNA reads from the same blood draw. To track age-related changes in TCR beta repertoire diversity, the study relied on deep sequencing normalized with unique cDNA molecular identifiers. To avoid experimental bias, donors of different ages were randomly spread across the sequencing lanes. Four age groups were formed from the donors: young (average approximately 17 years), middle-aged (around 39), aged (about 62) and long-lived (about 80).

The donors were under 40 Caucasian individuals from Russia, aged roughly 6 to 100 years, who were systemically healthy. Each donor gave 8 to 10 milliliters of peripheral blood, drawn into EDTA-treated Vacutainer tubes. Ficoll-Paque density-gradient centrifugation was used to isolate PBMCs, with at least 7 million per sample. Total RNA, at least 5 micrograms per sample, was extracted from PBMCs with Trizol reagent. The percentages of naive CD45RAhigh/CD27high T cells were determined by flow cytometry on a PBMC aliquot from every donor. The junction carries 8 bases between V and J, which are trimmed by 0 bases and 8 bases respectively. The CDR1 and CDR2 encoded by the germline V gene are SQVTM and ANQGSEA. Inclusive of the bounding cysteine and phenylalanine, the CDR3 is 12 residues long. Only CDR3 DNA is held: 36 bases, read in frame from base 1. In regard to this clonotype: Its antigen is currently not known. No base quality values were provided; no much bigger clone lies one nucleotide off.

The library was generated by 5' RACE. The sequencing machine was an Illumina HiSeq 2500. A second PCR of roughly 6 to 12 cycles was performed with a sample-barcoded 5' primer and a J-beta primer mix. A template-switch 5' adaptor carrying 12 random nucleotides introduced a unique molecular identifier onto each TCR beta cDNA molecule. Each sample yielded at least 3 million CDR3-containing paired-end reads. All of the RNA was converted into first-strand cDNA using the Mint cDNA synthesis kit, with a TRBC-specific oligonucleotide serving as the primer. After uracil-DNA glycosylase treatment, a first 18-cycle PCR used universal primers M1SS and BC2_uni_R on all cDNA. Under the source paper's analysis protocol: For normalization, 1 million high-quality reads, each with a distinct molecular identifier, were randomly selected from each sample. Reads with shared molecular identifiers were discarded instead of being binned into consensus sequences. MiTCR, set to a Q25 quality threshold and the strictest error-elimination algorithm, was used for CDR3 identification, clonotype clustering and error correction. Lower-bound total TCR beta diversity was estimated with a nonparametric unseen species model using Euler transformation. TCRdb reran the public reads through fastp at Q25 and MiXCR, keeping productive beta chains. Identical CDR3 proteins give one entry, which carries the most common genes and DNA. These V and J calls originate from TCRdb's pipeline instead of the authors' own analysis. Counted in this sample were some 1.5 million distinct CDR3 sequences; roughly 43% of them appeared once. The ten most abundant clones make up under 5% of the sample.

Broader findings and caveats from the paper: Conclusive comparison of naive and antigen-experienced compartments was prevented by the profiling of bulk unsorted PBMCs. Estimates of total diversity based on one million sequenced T cells were regarded as lower bounds and as underestimates. Observed TCR beta diversity per million T cells fell roughly linearly with age, and a significant reduction was already apparent by age roughly 40. The percentage of naive T cells measured by flow cytometry correlated strongly with observed TCR beta diversity. The CMV infection status of donors was not known, potentially confounding age-related changes in expanded clonotypes. Compared with the aged group, the long-lived group had more naive CD4+ T cells, fewer expanded clones and increased TCR diversity, a pattern suggesting age selection.

The sample was blood. The sequence was obtained from a woman in her late teens or twenties in good health. The sequence joins TRBV29-1 to TRBJ2-1; no confident D gene assignment can be made. The CDR3 amino acid sequence is: CSVEDRGYEQFF. The sequenced DNA is TGCAGCGTTGAAGATCGCGGTTATGAGCAGTTCTTC.